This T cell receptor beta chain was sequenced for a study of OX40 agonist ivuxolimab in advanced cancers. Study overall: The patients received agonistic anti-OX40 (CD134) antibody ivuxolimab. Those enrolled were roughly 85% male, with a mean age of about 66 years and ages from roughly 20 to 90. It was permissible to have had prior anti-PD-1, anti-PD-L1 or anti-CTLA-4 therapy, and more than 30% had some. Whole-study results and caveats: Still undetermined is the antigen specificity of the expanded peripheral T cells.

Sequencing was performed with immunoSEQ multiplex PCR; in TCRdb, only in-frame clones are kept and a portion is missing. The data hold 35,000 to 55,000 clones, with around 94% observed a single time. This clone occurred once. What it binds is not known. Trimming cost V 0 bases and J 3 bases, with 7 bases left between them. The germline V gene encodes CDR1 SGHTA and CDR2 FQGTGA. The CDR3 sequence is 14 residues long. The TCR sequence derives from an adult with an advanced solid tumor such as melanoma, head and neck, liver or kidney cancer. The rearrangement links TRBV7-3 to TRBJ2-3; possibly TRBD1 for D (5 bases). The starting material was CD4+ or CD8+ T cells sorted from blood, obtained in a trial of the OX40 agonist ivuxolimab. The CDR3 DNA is TGTGCCAGCAGCTTAACGGCAGGGACAGATACGCAGTATTTT. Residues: CASSLTAGTDTQYF.